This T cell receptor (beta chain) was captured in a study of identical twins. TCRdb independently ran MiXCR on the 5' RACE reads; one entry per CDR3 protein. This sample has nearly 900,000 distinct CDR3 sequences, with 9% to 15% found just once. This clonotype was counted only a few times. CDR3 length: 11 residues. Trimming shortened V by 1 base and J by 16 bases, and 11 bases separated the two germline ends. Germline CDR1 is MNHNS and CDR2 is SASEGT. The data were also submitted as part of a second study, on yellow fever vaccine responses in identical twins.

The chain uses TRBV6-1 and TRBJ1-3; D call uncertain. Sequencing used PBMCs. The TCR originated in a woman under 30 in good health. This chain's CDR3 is CASSEGPEAYF. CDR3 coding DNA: TGTGCCAGCAGTGAAGGGCCCGAGGCCTATTTT.